This note documents a single T cell receptor beta chain sequence. What it binds is unknown. The data are from a study of OX40 agonist ivuxolimab in advanced cancers. Study-level findings and limits: Among the lowest peripheral clonal expansion occurred in 0.1-3.0 mg/kg partial responders. On average, CD8+ T cells showed a greater number of expanded clones than CD4+. Both blood CD4+ and CD8+ T cells showed clonal growth by week 6 at 0.1 to 3.0 mg/kg. Also showing low normalized T-cell clonal expansion were some of the nonresponders.

With 3 bases removed from V and 4 bases from J, the gap between germline ends came to 16 bases. Germline V gene data show CDR1 as LNHDA and CDR2 as SQIVND (reference sequence). The CDR3 length is 16 residues. Produced via immunoSEQ multiplex PCR; TCRdb's table is partial and in-frame only. Seen here are over 20,000 clones, 85% to 90% observed once, and the top ten hold 21%. This chain uses TRBV19 with TRBJ1-5; a weak D match, TRBD1 (5 bases). The TCR was taken from an adult with an advanced solid tumor such as melanoma, head and neck, liver or kidney cancer. Sequencing was performed on CD4+ or CD8+ T cells sorted from blood, taken in a trial of the OX40 agonist ivuxolimab. The CDR3 is CASSIYSVAGNQPQHF. The CDR3 DNA reads TGTGCCAGTAGTATCTATTCAGTGGCAGGGAATCAGCCCCAGCATTTT. The entire variable domain, with the rest obtained from reference TRBV19 and TRBJ1-5, is as follows: DGGITQSPKYLFRKEGQNVTLSCEQNLNHDAMYWYRQDPGQGLRLIYYSQIVNDFQKGDIAEGYSVSREKKESFPLTVTSAQKNPTAFYLCASSIYSVAGNQPQHFGDGTRLSIL.